These T cell receptor beta chains were read from a single sample in a study of CD8 T cells in Susac syndrome. Using its own MiXCR run on the immunoSEQ multiplex PCR reads, TCRdb lists one record per CDR3 protein. This sample has 80,000 or so distinct CDR3 sequences, with about 92% found just once. Sequences were obtained from CD4+ T cells from PBMCs. These receptors were collected from a human donor with Susac syndrome. The conserved cysteine and the conserved F or W are not part of the CDR3 here.

V gene: TRBV7-2; CDR3 protein: ASSLVGQTYEQY
V gene: TRBV7-9; CDR3 protein: ASSLGSSGPYEQY
V gene: TRBV7-2; CDR3 protein: ASSLRTSGTYEQY
V gene: TRBV6-6; CDR3 protein: ASSRLAGGETQY
V gene: TRBV20-1; CDR3 protein: SAPPTGGETQY
V gene: TRBV2; CDR3 protein: ASTPTGTSVTDTQY
V gene: TRBV5-4; CDR3 protein: ASSSSGTANSLRELF
V gene: TRBV20-1; CDR3 protein: SARDLQTFSYNEQF
V gene: TRBV19; CDR3 protein: ASSQASGGSYEQY
V gene: TRBV6-5; CDR3 protein: ASSSDRGSNQPQH
V gene: TRBV7-8; CDR3 protein: ASSQTGRGGTQY
V gene: TRBV5-4; CDR3 protein: ASSSAPGQGKHTEAF
V gene: TRBV27; CDR3 protein: ASSSRGTVDGYT
V gene: TRBV7-2; CDR3 protein: ASSSTNGQGGADTQY
V gene: TRBV5-1; CDR3 protein: ASSLPLAAPHEQY
V gene: TRBV5-1; CDR3 protein: ASSLGTAGDGYT
V gene: TRBV25-1; CDR3 protein: ASSEYRAAYNEQF
V gene: TRBV6-5; CDR3 protein: ASSYGQGAQPQH
V gene: TRBV7-8; CDR3 protein: ASSLEYGYT
V gene: TRBV18; CDR3 protein: ASSSGGARLAESSYEQY
V gene: TRBV7-3; CDR3 protein: ASSLNQRETTDTQY
V gene: TRBV15; CDR3 protein: ATSRDVAHNEKLF
V gene: TRBV19; CDR3 protein: ASSADRQETQY
V gene: TRBV7-2; CDR3 protein: ASSFLQGTGELF
V gene: TRBV27; CDR3 protein: ASSYTSGTSSSYEQY
V gene: TRBV29-1; CDR3 protein: SEGTGGQETQY
V gene: TRBV7-2; CDR3 protein: ASSWGGASTDTQY
V gene: TRBV19; CDR3 protein: ASSLPSGGVGFYSNQPQH
V gene: TRBV29-1; CDR3 protein: SVALDRGYNEQF
V gene: TRBV30; CDR3 protein: AWASGLNTEAF
V gene: TRBV19; CDR3 protein: ASSISLSGLQETQY
V gene: TRBV7-6; CDR3 protein: ASSKGGVGYNEQF
V gene: TRBV28; CDR3 protein: ASSLSPGSSGANVLT
V gene: TRBV5-1; CDR3 protein: ASSLGTSGKEKLF
V gene: TRBV20-1; CDR3 protein: SARPGLSGTPTPTNYGYT
V gene: TRBV20-1; CDR3 protein: SAGGTSGGSPTDTQY
V gene: TRBV19; CDR3 protein: ASSIWTSGAAYEQY
V gene: TRBV5-1; CDR3 protein: ASSRTSGGRYEQY
V gene: TRBV12-3/TRBV12-4; CDR3 protein: ASSLWVKRGNTIY
V gene: TRBV6-5; CDR3 protein: ASGEGAVTGELF
V gene: TRBV7-3; CDR3 protein: ASSLIVSAYNEQF
V gene: TRBV20-1; CDR3 protein: SAHEASPRETQY
V gene: TRBV14; CDR3 protein: ASSQDQQLSNQPQH
V gene: TRBV18; CDR3 protein: ASSPGTGLSGANVLT
V gene: TRBV20-1; CDR3 protein: SARQGMNTEAF